This T cell receptor beta chain originates from a study of shared clonotypes between healthy human individuals. On the study more broadly: A couple of women and a few men aged 18 to 49 served as donors. General study points: Owing to a small donor count, the genetic and exposure-history diversity represented was limited.

The assay was immunoSEQ multiplex PCR, and TCRdb's table has in-frame clones only and misses some. Among about half a million clones, 75% to 85% were seen once, and the ten largest hold over 10%. The CDR3 spans 16 residues. Losses at the gene ends were 4 bases for V and 1 base for J; bases not matched to a gene: 5. Germline CDR1 and CDR2: KGHSH and LQKENI. Worth noting for this clone: Antigen specificity is unknown.

The source material was PBMCs. This TCR derives from a woman in her thirties or forties in good health. Some clones in this sample may be carry-over from other donors' samples. The rearrangement uses TRBV18 and TRBJ1-3; 9 positions match TRBD1. The CDR3 spells CASSQDGTGSGNTIYF. The CDR3 DNA sequence: TGTGCCAGCTCACAGGACGGGACAGGGTCTGGAAACACCATATATTTT.